Here is one TCR beta chain with its context. Its antigen is not known. Naive CD8 populations comprised CD45RO-negative cells positively selected for CCR7, excluding terminally differentiated effector memory CD45RA+ cells. There were no recent acute infections or vaccinations among the donors, who were healthy HIV-negative adults. Repertoires were generated with immunoSEQ multiplex PCR, while TCRdb's copy carries only in-frame clones and drops some. The profile covers around 2,100,000 clones, with around 96% appearing a single time and 1.2% taken by the ten largest. The sample belongs to a study of shared clonotypes between healthy human individuals. Study observations and caveats: The study found about 5% of naive CD4 clonotypes shared across a few donors.

The germline CDR1 and CDR2 sequences are SGHRS and YFSETQ. The CDR3 spans 15 residues. Trimming left V 0 bases short and J 5 bases short, with 14 bases between. Sequencing was performed on naive CD8+ T cells sorted from blood. The clonotype was recovered from a man aged 18 to 35 in good health. The chain has TRBV5-1 and TRBJ1-1; no firm D call. This CDR3 is CASSLGAGMVTEAFF. CDR3 DNA sequence: TGCGCCAGCAGCTTGGGCGCGGGGATGGTGACTGAAGCTTTCTTT.